These 7 T cell receptor beta chains were sequenced from one sample in a study of T cells expressing NK-cell markers. Each CDR3 protein gets one entry in TCRdb, which reprocessed the 5' RACE reads and gives no DNA. Its listing shows about 460,000 distinct CDR3 sequences. The sample comprised blood T cells: a sorted CD56 or NKG2C T cell subset, CD4+ or CD8+ T cells, or bulk PBMC T cells (not recorded which). The source of these receptors is a woman aged 45-65 years in good health.

V gene TRBV4-1 combines with J gene TRBJ2-2; the D call from TCRdb, TRBD1, cannot be confirmed without DNA. Germline V gene lookup returns CDR1 MGHRA and CDR2 YSYEKL. The length of the CDR3 is 17 residues. The CDR3 sequence: CASSQNIGGINTGELFF.

V usage is TRBV5-1 and J usage is TRBJ2-1; TCRdb calls TRBD2, which cannot be checked without DNA. CDR3 size: 12 residues. Germline values: CDR1 SGHRS, CDR2 YFSETQ. CDR3 sequence reads: CASSFPSGEQFF. The full variable domain, completed using reference TRBV5-1 and TRBJ2-1, is KAGVTQTPRYLIKTRGQQVTLSCSPISGHRSVSWYQQTPGQGLQFLFEYFSETQRNKGNFPGRFSGRQFSNSRSEMNVSTLELGDSALYLCASSFPSGEQFFGPGTRLTVL.

V and J are TRBV20-1 and TRBJ2-1; TCRdb indicates TRBD2, and absent DNA this call remains unverified. Germline V gene lookup returns CDR1 DFQATT and CDR2 SNEGSKA (reference sequence). The CDR3 length is 14 residues. CDR3 loop: CSATTALPYNEQFF.

CDR3 amino acids: CASSLASGRITGELFF. This chain links TRBV5-1 with TRBJ2-2; without DNA, the TCRdb call of TRBD2 cannot be checked. This CDR3 is built from 16 residues. CDR1 and CDR2 from the germline V gene are SGHRS and YFSETQ.

The genes are TRBV15 and TRBJ1-5; TCRdb's D gene call, TRBD1, goes unchecked for lack of DNA. The CDR3 runs 15 residues. Germline V gene sequence: CDR1 LNHNV, CDR2 YYDKDF (reference sequence). CDR3 protein: CATSERAGTGVAQHF.

This chain uses TRBV5-1 with TRBJ2-7; the TRBD1 assignment by TCRdb is unverifiable without DNA. CDR3 length equals 14 residues. CDR1 is SGHRS and CDR2 is YFSETQ in the germline V gene. CDR3 amino acids: CASSFTGARDEQYF.

The genes are TRBV6-1 and TRBJ2-1. The germline V gene has CDR1 MNHNS and CDR2 SASEGT. CDR3 length: 13 amino acids. This chain's CDR3 is CASSEPAYNEQFF.